This is a list of T cell receptor beta chains from one sample in a study of blood T cells in healthy people across ages. TCRdb processed the 5' RACE reads anew with MiXCR; each CDR3 protein has one entry. Of approximately 760,000 distinct CDR3 sequences in the sample, 20% to 25% were seen once. These data were likewise used in another study, on T cells of mothers and their children.

The sequencing sample was made of blood. Receptors originate from a boy aged 5-17 years in good health. Each CDR3 is given with its conserved first and last residue. A D gene is named only where the DNA matches it firmly. Not all rows give a size; the values are once, few, many and, for expanded clones, a class.

clone size	CDR3 length	D gene	V gene	J gene	CDR3 DNA	CDR3 protein
.	14	.	TRBV3-1	TRBJ2-7	TGTGCCAGCAGCCGTCGGGGAGATTCCTACGAGCAGTACTTC	CASSRRGDSYEQYF
few	12	TRBD2	TRBV6-2/TRBV6-3	TRBJ2-1	TGTGCCAGCTGTAGCGGGGGAGATGAGCAGTTCTTC	CASCSGGDEQFF
.	16	.	TRBV3-1	TRBJ2-4	TGTGCCAGCAGCCAAGAGGACGGTTGGCCCAAAAACATTCAGTACTTC	CASSQEDGWPKNIQYF
.	13	TRBD1	TRBV27	TRBJ2-5	TGTGCCAGCAAGAGGACAGGGGCAGAGACCCAGTACTTC	CASKRTGAETQYF
.	15	TRBD2	TRBV12-3/TRBV12-4	TRBJ2-3	TGTGCCAGCAGTTTATGGGAGGGCACCACAGATACGCGGTATTTT	CASSLWEGTTDTRYF
.	14	TRBD1	TRBV5-6	TRBJ1-4	TGTGCCAGCAGCTCGACAGGGCCGGCTGAAAAACTGTTTTTT	CASSSTGPAEKLFF
few	13	TRBD2	TRBV5-6	TRBJ2-7	TGTGCCAGCGAGAGCGGGAGCGCATACGAGCAGTACTTC	CASESGSAYEQYF
.	13	.	TRBV5-1	TRBJ1-1	TGCGCCAGCAACCCGGACGGGAACACTGAAGCTTTCTTT	CASNPDGNTEAFF
.	16	.	TRBV9	TRBJ2-1	TGTGCCAGCAGCGCGGAGCCGGGAAGTTCCTACAATGAGCAGTTCTTC	CASSAEPGSSYNEQFF
.	13	.	TRBV13	TRBJ2-7	TGTGCCAGCGGCAACAGGCTACCCTACGAGCAGTACTTC	CASGNRLPYEQYF
once	15	TRBD1	TRBV5-6	TRBJ2-5	TGTGCCAGCAGCTTGGCCAGGGGGCTCCGCGGGACCCAGTACTTC	CASSLARGLRGTQYF
few	13	TRBD1	TRBV29-1	TRBJ2-5	TGCAGCGTCGGGACGACAGGGGAAGGGACCCAGTACTTC	CSVGTTGEGTQYF
.	13	.	TRBV10-2	TRBJ2-2	TGCGCCAGCAGTGTAGACGCGGGAGGGGAGCTGTTTTTT	CASSVDAGGELFF
few	15	TRBD1	TRBV20-1	TRBJ1-6	TGCAGTGCTAGAGATGACAGGGGCTCTAATTCACCCCTCCACTTT	CSARDDRGSNSPLHF
.	16	.	TRBV4-3	TRBJ1-3	TGCGCCAGCAGCCAAGATCTGTATAGCTCTGGAAACACCATATATTTT	CASSQDLYSSGNTIYF
few	11	TRBD1	TRBV28	TRBJ2-5	TGTGCCAGCAGCCGGGGACAGGGAAGGGACTTC	CASSRGQGRDF
few	15	TRBD2	TRBV6-6	TRBJ2-5	TGTGCCAGCAGCCTCTGGACTAGCAGATCGGAGACCCAGTACTTC	CASSLWTSRSETQYF
large	16	.	TRBV7-2	TRBJ2-5	TGTGCCAGCAGCTTAGCTGGAGGGGGTGGGGAAGAGACCCAGTACTTC	CASSLAGGGGEETQYF
.	14	TRBD2	TRBV20-1	TRBJ2-5	TGCAGTGCCAGCCTACTAGCGGCCCAAGAGACCCAGTACTTC	CSASLLAAQETQYF
.	13	.	TRBV20-1	TRBJ1-6	TGCAGTGCCGGGGGAGGGGGAAATTCACCCCTCCACTTT	CSAGGGGNSPLHF
few	15	TRBD1	TRBV6-1	TRBJ2-1	TGTGCCAGCAGCTCTCCTGGGACAGTCTACAATGAGCAGTTCTTC	CASSSPGTVYNEQFF
.	14	.	TRBV3-1	TRBJ2-3	TGTGCCAGCAGCATAAACTGGGGCACTGATACGCAGTATTTT	CASSINWGTDTQYF
.	15	TRBD2	TRBV11-3	TRBJ2-7	TGTGCCAGCAGCCTAGCTGATAGCGGGAGCTACGAGCAGTACTTC	CASSLADSGSYEQYF
.	15	TRBD2	TRBV7-2	TRBJ2-3	TGTGCCAGCAGCCCAATAGCGGGTAGCACAGATACGCAGTATTTT	CASSPIAGSTDTQYF
few	16	TRBD1	TRBV28	TRBJ2-5	TGTGCCAGCAGTTTGTTGTTGGGACAGTCTGCAGAGACCCAGTACTTC	CASSLLLGQSAETQYF
.	14	.	TRBV11-1	TRBJ2-5	TGTGCCAGCAGTCCACCTCAGGGATACGAGACCCAGTACTTC	CASSPPQGYETQYF
.	14	TRBD1	TRBV25-1	TRBJ2-7	TGTGCCAGCAGTGAATTGGGACAGTTCTACGAGCAGTACTTC	CASSELGQFYEQYF
few	14	TRBD1	TRBV29-1	TRBJ2-7	TGCAGCGTTAAGGAGACAGGGTTCCTTTACGAGCAGTACTTC	CSVKETGFLYEQYF
.	16	.	TRBV5-1	TRBJ2-3	TGCGCCAGCAGCTTGGATACGGAGACGGGAGAAGATACGCAGTATTTT	CASSLDTETGEDTQYF
.	14	.	TRBV5-1	TRBJ2-7	TGCGCCAGCAGCTTGAACCCGGACTCCTACGAGCAGTACTTC	CASSLNPDSYEQYF
.	18	TRBD2	TRBV20-1	TRBJ2-3	TGCAGTGCTAGAGATTTTCGAGGCCTAGCGGGAGTATCAGACACGCAGTATTTT	CSARDFRGLAGVSDTQYF
.	12	.	TRBV20-1	TRBJ1-1	TGCAGTGCTAGAGATCGAGGGTTTCAAGCTTTCTTT	CSARDRGFQAFF
once	15	TRBD1	TRBV24-1	TRBJ1-2	TGTGCCACCAGTGCGGGGACAGGGCCTAACTATGGCTACACCTTC	CATSAGTGPNYGYTF
.	15	.	TRBV29-1	TRBJ2-5	TGCAGCGTTGAAGATAATCCCAGGCGCAGTGGGACCCAGTACTTC	CSVEDNPRRSGTQYF
few	13	TRBD1	TRBV12-3/TRBV12-4	TRBJ2-3	TGTGCCAGCAGTGCGACAGGGTTGGATACGCAGTATTTT	CASSATGLDTQYF
few	17	.	TRBV6-2/TRBV6-3	TRBJ2-1	TGTGCCAGCAGTTACGGGGCCGATTACAGCTCCTACAATGAGCAGTTCTTC	CASSYGADYSSYNEQFF
few	16	TRBD2	TRBV12-3/TRBV12-4	TRBJ2-7	TGTGCCAGCAGTTTAAGACTAGCGGGGAACACCTACGAGCAGTACTTC	CASSLRLAGNTYEQYF
.	14	.	TRBV3-1	TRBJ2-2	TGTGCCAGCACAGGGGATTCGGACACCGGGGAGCTGTTTTTT	CASTGDSDTGELFF
.	14	.	TRBV9	TRBJ2-7	TGTGCCAGCAGCGTAGATCGGGGGTCTACCGAGCAGTACTTC	CASSVDRGSTEQYF
.	13	.	TRBV29-1	TRBJ2-7	TGCAGCGTTGAAGGCAACGGATTCTACGAGCAGTACTTC	CSVEGNGFYEQYF
few	14	.	TRBV29-1	TRBJ2-1	TGCAGCGTTGAAACGTCTAGCGAGTACAATGAGCAGTTCTTC	CSVETSSEYNEQFF
.	15	TRBD1	TRBV4-1	TRBJ2-2	TGCGCCACGGGTAGGGGACAGAGGAACACCGGGGAGCTGTTTTTT	CATGRGQRNTGELFF
.	15	TRBD2	TRBV29-1	TRBJ2-7	TGCAGCGTTGAAGAGGGGACTAGCGCGAACTACGAGCAGTACTTC	CSVEEGTSANYEQYF
few	18	.	TRBV24-1	TRBJ2-1	TGTGCCACCAGTGATTCCTCCGTAGGTGAGGGCGCCTACAATGAGCAGTTCTTC	CATSDSSVGEGAYNEQFF
.	16	TRBD2	TRBV20-1	TRBJ2-1	TGCAGTGCTTACTCCCCTCTAGCGGGGGACTCGGATGAGCAGTTCTTC	CSAYSPLAGDSDEQFF
.	15	.	TRBV19	TRBJ1-1	TGTGCCAGTAGTGCCAGAACAGTCATGAACACTGAAGCTTTCTTT	CASSARTVMNTEAFF
.	15	.	TRBV15	TRBJ1-5	TGTGCCACCAGCGGAGAGGGGGGCACTAGCCAGCCCCAGCATTTT	CATSGEGGTSQPQHF
few	14	.	TRBV4-2	TRBJ2-5	TGTGCCAGCGGAGGGGGGCCAGGCGGGGAGACCCAGTACTTC	CASGGGPGGETQYF
many	16	TRBD1	TRBV7-9	TRBJ2-1	TGTGCCAGCAGCTTAGGATCGGGACAGAGCGTTAATGAGCAGTTCTTC	CASSLGSGQSVNEQFF
.	14	.	TRBV12-5	TRBJ2-1	TGTGCTGGTGGTTTCAGTTTAGGACTCAATGAGCAGTTCTTC	CAGGFSLGLNEQFF
few	13	.	TRBV11-2	TRBJ2-7	TGTGCCAGCAGCCCCGCAGGACCCTCCGAGCAGTACTTC	CASSPAGPSEQYF
.	15	TRBD1	TRBV11-2	TRBJ2-7	TGTGCCAGCAGCTTAGGGACAGGGGATTTGGACGAGCAGTACTTC	CASSLGTGDLDEQYF
few	11	.	TRBV2	TRBJ2-7	TGTGCCAGCACCCTGGAAAACGAGCAGTACTTC	CASTLENEQYF
.	16	TRBD2	TRBV10-3	TRBJ2-5	TGTGCCATCAGTGAGTCCGTGAGCGGGGGGGCCGAGACCCAGTACTTC	CAISESVSGGAETQYF
.	15	.	TRBV7-2	TRBJ2-3	TGTGCCAGCAGCGCCGTGGGGGACTTTGGGGATACGCAGTATTTT	CASSAVGDFGDTQYF
.	15	TRBD1	TRBV29-1	TRBJ2-2	TGCAGCGTTGGGAGGGGACAGGGGGCTATCGGGGAGCTGTTTTTT	CSVGRGQGAIGELFF
.	14	.	TRBV29-1	TRBJ2-1	TGCAGCGTTTTGGTGGGGGGAAAGGGAAATGAGCAGTTCTTC	CSVLVGGKGNEQFF
.	15	.	TRBV12-5	TRBJ2-5	TGTGCTAGTGGATCGGCCCCGGGTTGGCGAGAGACCCAGTACTTC	CASGSAPGWRETQYF
.	16	TRBD2	TRBV20-1	TRBJ2-7	TGCAGTGCTAGTCCCTTTACTAGCGGAGCAACCTACGAGCAGTACTTC	CSASPFTSGATYEQYF